These T cell receptor beta chains were read from a single sample in a study of blood T cell repertoires in COVID-19. Data came from immunoSEQ multiplex PCR; TCRdb stores just in-frame clones and leaves some out. The table has approximately 110,000 clones, approximately 62% seen once; the top ten hold approximately 5.9%. What was sequenced was peripheral blood. These receptors were taken from a man aged 80 or over with acute or convalescent COVID-19. Each CDR3 is given with its conserved first and last residue.

cdr3_aa | j_call | v_call
CASSQLANTGELFF | TRBJ2-2 | TRBV7-2
CASSAGQLNQPQHF | TRBJ1-5 | TRBV5-5
CASSLARTGGTEAFF | TRBJ1-1 | TRBV28
CASSYGGLRPQNTEAFF | TRBJ1-1 | TRBV6-2/TRBV6-3
CATSDSPGRAETQYF | TRBJ2-5 | TRBV24-1
CASSAGQGGVYGYTF | TRBJ1-2 | TRBV9
CASTGGSSYEQYF | TRBJ2-7 | TRBV2
CASSKLAANTGELFF | TRBJ2-2 | TRBV19
CASSLERRETQYF | TRBJ2-5 | TRBV7-6
CASSVVARDTQYF | TRBJ2-3 | TRBV19
CASSSRQAGELFF | TRBJ2-2 | TRBV18
CASSTDYSLRGYTF | TRBJ1-2 | TRBV27
CAISEIRGGETQYF | TRBJ2-5 | TRBV10-3
CASSFSQGGETQYF | TRBJ2-5 | TRBV28
CASSFRGLAGLDTQYF | TRBJ2-3 | TRBV7-2
CASSGPRGLAGSGELFF | TRBJ2-2 | TRBV7-3
CASRTPGAGDEQFF | TRBJ2-1 | TRBV6-5
CASSYGEMRTLHF | TRBJ1-6 | TRBV6-5
CASSYSTLGNQPQHF | TRBJ1-5 | TRBV6-5
CASSYWGGNQPQHF | TRBJ1-5 | TRBV6-2/TRBV6-3
CATSRSQGMNTEAFF | TRBJ1-1 | TRBV15
CASSFQGVDTEAFF | TRBJ1-1 | TRBV5-1
CASSLVRDTNSYNEQFF | TRBJ2-1 | TRBV28
CASSPMTSNTGELFF | TRBJ2-2 | TRBV18
CASSQERTSGWNTQYF | TRBJ2-3 | TRBV4-2
CASSLLGTAYGYTF | TRBJ1-2 | TRBV5-1
CASSSSSGRGTDTQYF | TRBJ2-3 | TRBV5-1
CATRPGITEAFF | TRBJ1-1 | TRBV12-3/TRBV12-4
CASSPSGRGETQYF | TRBJ2-5 | TRBV14
CASSSTGGVETQYF | TRBJ2-5 | TRBV11-2
CASSLAGGVNTEAFF | TRBJ1-1 | TRBV7-8
CASSISSGTLDYEQYF | TRBJ2-7 | TRBV19
CASSGPGFGELFF | TRBJ2-2 | TRBV9
CASSLGGDYGYTF | TRBJ1-2 | TRBV19
CASRGQGPHEQFF | TRBJ2-1 | TRBV5-1
CASNPILGASSGNTIYF | TRBJ1-3 | TRBV19
CASSLVAARRNTEAFF | TRBJ1-1 | TRBV11-2
CASSVASGSLNEQFF | TRBJ2-1 | TRBV9
CASSISETGPYEQYF | TRBJ2-7 | TRBV19
CASSLGLAGVETQYF | TRBJ2-5 | TRBV5-1
CASSYTGLAGYNEQFF | TRBJ2-1 | TRBV6-2/TRBV6-3
CASSFGPAGPNTIYF | TRBJ1-3 | TRBV7-2
CASSQDLQGEETQYF | TRBJ2-5 | TRBV3-1/TRBV3-2
CASSIDPRRVNAEAFF | TRBJ1-1 | TRBV19
CASSSAGTYSNQPQHF | TRBJ1-5 | TRBV7-2
CATRTTTYEQYF | TRBJ2-7 | TRBV10-3
CASTPGQGKGGYTF | TRBJ1-2 | TRBV10-3
CASSHGANYGYTF | TRBJ1-2 | TRBV11-1
CASRSGGEKLFF | TRBJ1-4 | TRBV27